The rows below give T cell receptor beta chains drawn from one sample of a study of Ad26.COV2.S vaccination and SARS-CoV-2 variants. Generated by immunoSEQ multiplex PCR, the TCRdb table keeps only in-frame clones and is missing some. The sample lists over 300,000 clones; around four fifths were seen once. The specimen was peripheral blood, collected in a trial of Ad26.COV2.S vaccine versus placebo. Receptors originate from a person aged 18-60 years who received the Ad26.COV2.S COVID-19 vaccine or a placebo. The CDR3 runs from the conserved cysteine through the conserved F or W. A D gene is named only where the DNA matches it firmly. Clone sizes are given selectively: once, few, many, or a class where the clone is expanded.

cdr3_aa	cdr3_nt	d_call	v_call	j_call	clone_size
CATSGQGGSSGANVLTF	TGTGCCACCAGTGGACAGGGTGGGAGCTCTGGGGCCAACGTCCTGACTTTC	TRBD1	TRBV24-1	TRBJ2-6	.
CASRATSGTGDTQYF	TGTGCCAGCAGGGCAACTAGCGGGACAGGAGATACGCAGTATTTT	TRBD2	TRBV2	TRBJ2-3	.
CASIKTADKTDTQYF	TGTGCCAGCATCAAGACAGCGGACAAAACAGATACGCAGTATTTT	.	TRBV6-5	TRBJ2-3	once
CASSVGYEVSGYNEQFF	TGTGCCAGCAGCGTAGGATACGAGGTTTCCGGCTACAATGAGCAGTTCTTC	.	TRBV9	TRBJ2-1	.
CASSPRDRGYNEQFF	TGTGCCAGCAGCCCGCGGGACAGGGGATACAATGAGCAGTTCTTC	TRBD1	TRBV14	TRBJ2-1	once
CASSFYTVSYGYTF	TGTGCCAGCAGCTTTTATACAGTTTCCTATGGCTACACCTTC	.	TRBV7-9	TRBJ1-2	.
CASTRHQSTEAFF	TGTGCCAGCACCCGACACCAGAGCACTGAAGCTTTCTTT	.	TRBV3-1/TRBV3-2	TRBJ1-1	.
CATSDRTGDYTGELFF	TGTGCCACCAGTGATAGGACAGGGGACTACACCGGGGAGCTGTTTTTT	TRBD1	TRBV24-1	TRBJ2-2	once
CASSHSIQDTGELFF	TGTGCCAGCAGCCATTCCATCCAGGATACCGGGGAGCTGTTTTTT	.	TRBV4-2	TRBJ2-2	.
CAWSVNKGNQPQHF	TGTGCCTGGAGTGTAAACAAGGGCAATCAGCCCCAGCATTTT	.	TRBV30	TRBJ1-5	.
CASGAWSGSTDTQYF	TGTGCCAGCGGAGCCTGGAGCGGGAGCACAGATACGCAGTATTTT	.	TRBV9	TRBJ2-3	once
CASSGRTGGQETQYF	TGTGCCAGCAGCGGGCGGACAGGGGGCCAAGAGACCCAGTACTTC	TRBD1	TRBV9	TRBJ2-5	.
CASRGTGVQPQHF	TGTGCCAGCAGGGGGACAGGGGTTCAGCCCCAGCATTTT	TRBD1	TRBV12-3/TRBV12-4	TRBJ1-5	.
CASSLIVRAEAFF	TGTGCCAGCAGTTTAATTGTTCGGGCGGAGGCTTTCTTT	.	TRBV27	TRBJ1-1	.
CASSVSRGRYEQYF	TGTGCCAGCAGTGTCTCTAGGGGCCGCTACGAGCAGTACTTC	.	TRBV25-1	TRBJ2-7	.
CASSPALDSLYGYTF	TGTGCCAGCAGCCCCGCATTAGACAGTTTGTATGGCTACACCTTC	.	TRBV9	TRBJ1-2	.
CASGQGANEQYF	TGTGCCAGCGGACAGGGGGCGAACGAGCAGTACTTC	TRBD1	TRBV19	TRBJ2-7	.
CASSLGLAGGPDTQYF	TGTGCCAGCAGCCTCGGACTAGCGGGGGGCCCAGATACGCAGTATTTT	TRBD2	TRBV7-2	TRBJ2-3	.
CASSLNADTQYF	TGTGCCAGCAGCTTAAACGCAGATACGCAGTATTTT	.	TRBV7-3	TRBJ2-3	.
CASRTGHSYEQYF	TGTGCCAGCAGGACGGGACACTCCTACGAGCAGTACTTC	.	TRBV2	TRBJ2-7	.
CASSVEGGLSYNSPLHF	TGTGCCAGCAGCGTAGAGGGGGGGCTATCCTATAATTCACCCCTCCACTTT	.	TRBV9	TRBJ1-6	.
CASTREGGEGVGYTF	TGTGCCAGCACCCGGGAGGGGGGCGAAGGAGTTGGCTACACCTTC	.	TRBV2	TRBJ1-2	.
CASSLDRDRVVSGANVLTF	TGTGCCAGCAGCCTCGACCGGGACAGGGTGGTATCTGGGGCCAACGTCCTGACTTTC	TRBD1	TRBV9	TRBJ2-6	.
CATSRVRINTEAFF	TGTGCCACCAGCAGAGTCCGGATTAACACTGAAGCTTTCTTT	.	TRBV15	TRBJ1-1	.
CASSLDGRRMGTEAFF	TGTGCCAGCAGCTTAGACGGGCGTCGCATGGGCACTGAAGCTTTCTTT	.	TRBV13	TRBJ1-1	.
CASSDVAGTRTDTQYF	TGTGCCAGCAGTGATGTAGCGGGGACCCGCACAGATACGCAGTATTTT	TRBD2	TRBV2	TRBJ2-3	.
CASGLVPDGTGYFQETQYF	TGTGCTAGTGGTTTGGTCCCCGACGGGACAGGCTATTTCCAAGAGACCCAGTACTTC	TRBD1	TRBV12-5	TRBJ2-5	.
CASSQEVGQIGNYGYTF	TGTGCCAGCAGCCAAGAAGTGGGGCAGATAGGGAACTATGGCTACACCTTC	.	TRBV4-2	TRBJ1-2	once
CASSLDSGIPYTEAFF	TGTGCCAGCAGTTTAGATTCGGGGATACCGTACACTGAAGCTTTCTTT	.	TRBV7-9	TRBJ1-1	.
CASSLAAGSEAFF	TGCGCCAGCAGCTTGGCCGCAGGCTCAGAAGCTTTCTTT	.	TRBV5-1	TRBJ1-1	.
CASSIGGSGNTIYF	TGTGCCAGTAGTATTGGGGGGTCAGGAAACACCATATATTTT	.	TRBV19	TRBJ1-3	few
CASSVGLDSYNEQFF	TGTGCCAGCAGCGTCGGACTAGACTCCTACAATGAGCAGTTCTTC	TRBD2	TRBV9	TRBJ2-1	.
CASMGGQGGNEQFF	TGTGCCAGTATGGGGGGACAGGGAGGAAATGAGCAGTTCTTC	TRBD1	TRBV19	TRBJ2-1	.
CASSRRATNTEAFF	TGTGCCAGCAGCCGCCGGGCGACGAACACTGAAGCTTTCTTT	.	TRBV3-1/TRBV3-2	TRBJ1-1	.
CASSHLGLEQFF	TGTGCCAGCAGCCATCTCGGACTAGAGCAGTTCTTC	.	TRBV3-1/TRBV3-2	TRBJ2-1	.
CASSFPGLAGVRTGELFF	TGTGCCAGCAGCTTCCCGGGACTAGCGGGAGTTAGGACCGGGGAGCTGTTTTTT	TRBD2	TRBV7-3	TRBJ2-2	.
CASLRGDDNEQFF	TGCGCCAGCTTGAGGGGGGACGACAATGAGCAGTTCTTC	.	TRBV23-1	TRBJ2-1	.
CASSLGPWDAYNEQFF	TGTGCCAGCAGCTTAGGCCCTTGGGACGCCTACAATGAGCAGTTCTTC	.	TRBV7-2	TRBJ2-1	.
CASSIHQGNGYTF	TGTGCCAGTAGTATACATCAGGGTAATGGCTACACCTTC	.	TRBV19	TRBJ1-2	few
CASSSPTGTRGYTF	TGTGCCAGCAGTTCCCCCACAGGAACCCGCGGCTACACCTTC	.	TRBV6-2/TRBV6-3	TRBJ1-2	.
CASSQDRDLLVDGYTF	TGTGCCAGCAGCCAGGATCGCGACCTCCTGGTAGATGGCTACACCTTC	.	TRBV4-2	TRBJ1-2	few
CASSFAGGETQYF	TGTGCCAGCAGCTTTGCCGGGGGGGAGACCCAGTACTTC	TRBD2	TRBV7-9	TRBJ2-5	.
CASRGQNTGELFF	TGTGCCAGCAGGGGACAAAACACCGGGGAGCTGTTTTTT	.	TRBV27	TRBJ2-2	.
CASSHYGLGETQYF	TGTGCCAGCAGCCATTACGGCCTGGGGGAGACCCAGTACTTC	.	TRBV7-2	TRBJ2-5	.
CASKEYPNMNTEAFF	TGTGCCAGCAAAGAGTATCCAAACATGAACACTGAAGCTTTCTTT	.	TRBV6-5	TRBJ1-1	.
CASSGKGEADTQYF	TGTGCCAGCAGTGGCAAGGGAGAGGCAGATACGCAGTATTTT	.	TRBV5-4	TRBJ2-3	.
CASSKDGTAGANVLTF	TGCGCCAGCAGCAAGGACGGGACCGCTGGGGCCAACGTCCTGACTTTC	.	TRBV5-1	TRBJ2-6	.
CASTLKPYLVPYNEQFF	TGTGCCAGCACCCTTAAACCCTATCTAGTCCCCTACAATGAGCAGTTCTTC	.	TRBV27	TRBJ2-1	.
CASSIGTLRHTEAFF	TGTGCCAGTAGTATAGGGACACTCAGGCACACTGAAGCTTTCTTT	.	TRBV19	TRBJ1-1	.
CASSSTGRTNTIYF	TGTGCCAGCAGTTCGACAGGTCGAACAAACACCATATATTTT	.	TRBV6-5	TRBJ1-3	.
CASSPTTLGTQYF	TGTGCCAGCAGCCCGACTACGCTGGGGACGCAGTATTTT	.	TRBV11-3	TRBJ2-3	.